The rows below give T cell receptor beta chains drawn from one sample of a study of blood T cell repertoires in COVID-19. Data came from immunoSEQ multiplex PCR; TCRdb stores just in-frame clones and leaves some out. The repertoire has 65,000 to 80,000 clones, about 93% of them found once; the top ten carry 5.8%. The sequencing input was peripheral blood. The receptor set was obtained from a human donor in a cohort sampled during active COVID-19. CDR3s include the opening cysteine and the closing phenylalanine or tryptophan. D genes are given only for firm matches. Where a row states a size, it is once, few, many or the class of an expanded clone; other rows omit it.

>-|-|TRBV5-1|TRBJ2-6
CASSWTASSGANVLTF
TGCGCCAGCAGCTGGACAGCAAGCTCTGGGGCCAACGTCCTGACTTTC
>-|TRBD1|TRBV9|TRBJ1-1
CASSAGRGTGSFEAFF
TGTGCCAGCAGCGCAGGGAGAGGGACAGGGTCATTTGAAGCTTTCTTT
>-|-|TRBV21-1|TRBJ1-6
CASSKDGLGVFITHNSPLHF
TGTGCCAGCAGCAAAGACGGTCTAGGGGTGTTTATCACACATAATTCACCCCTCCACTTT
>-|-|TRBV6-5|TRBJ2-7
CASSRQGGSYEQYF
TGTGCCAGCAGCCGGCAGGGGGGCTCCTACGAGCAGTACTTC
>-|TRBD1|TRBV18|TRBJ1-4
CASSPRQGDTNEKLFF
TGTGCCAGCTCACCACGGCAGGGGGACACTAATGAAAAACTGTTTTTT
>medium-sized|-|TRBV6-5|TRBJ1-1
CASSPRGWDEAFF
TGTGCCAGCAGCCCAAGAGGGTGGGATGAAGCTTTCTTT
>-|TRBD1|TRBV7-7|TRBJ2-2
CASSVDRGLGTGELFF
TGTGCCAGCAGCGTTGACAGGGGGCTTGGGACCGGGGAGCTGTTTTTT
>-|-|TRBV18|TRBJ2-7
CASSPTGDSYEQYF
TGTGCCAGCTCACCGACGGGAGACAGCTACGAGCAGTACTTC
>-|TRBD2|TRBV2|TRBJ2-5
CASTAGGSVETQYF
TGTGCCAGCACCGCTGGCGGGAGTGTAGAGACCCAGTACTTC
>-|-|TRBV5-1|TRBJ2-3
CASSIALTNTDTQYF
TGCGCCAGCAGCATAGCTCTGACTAACACAGATACGCAGTATTTT
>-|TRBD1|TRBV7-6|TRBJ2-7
CASSPRVGQLWSEQYF
TGTGCCAGCAGCCCACGAGTGGGACAGCTATGGTCCGAGCAGTACTTC
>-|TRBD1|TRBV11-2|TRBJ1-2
CASSPQTGYGYTF
TGTGCCAGCAGCCCTCAGACAGGGTATGGCTACACCTTC
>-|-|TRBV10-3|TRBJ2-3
CAISELGGGVTDTQYF
TGTGCCATCAGTGAGCTTGGAGGGGGGGTCACAGATACGCAGTATTTT
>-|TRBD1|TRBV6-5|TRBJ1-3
CASSYSTGGNTIYF
TGTGCCAGCAGTTACTCGACAGGGGGAAACACCATATATTTT
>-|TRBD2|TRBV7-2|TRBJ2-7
CASSLLLAGPPYEQYF
TGTGCCAGCAGCTTATTACTAGCGGGCCCTCCCTACGAGCAGTACTTC
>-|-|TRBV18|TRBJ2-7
CASSPPSRMGYEQYF
TGTGCCAGCTCACCACCGTCCAGGATGGGCTACGAGCAGTACTTC
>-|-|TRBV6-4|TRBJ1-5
CASSDSAGNQPQHF
TGTGCCAGCAGTGACTCCGCAGGCAATCAGCCCCAGCATTTT
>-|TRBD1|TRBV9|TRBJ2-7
CASSVSGGNDEQYF
TGTGCCAGCAGCGTATCAGGGGGCAACGACGAGCAGTACTTC
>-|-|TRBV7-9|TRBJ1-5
CASSFPPDQPQHF
TGTGCCAGCAGCTTCCCCCCAGATCAGCCCCAGCATTTT
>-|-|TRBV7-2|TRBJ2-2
CASSRRSQGKSGELFF
TGTGCCAGCAGCCGCAGAAGCCAGGGAAAGTCCGGGGAGCTGTTTTTT
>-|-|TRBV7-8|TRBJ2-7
CASSPDSWSYEQYF
TGTGCCAGCAGCCCGGACAGTTGGTCCTACGAGCAGTACTTC
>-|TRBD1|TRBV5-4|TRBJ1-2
CASSSPGQGIYGYTF
TGTGCCAGCAGCTCCCCGGGACAGGGGATCTATGGCTACACCTTC
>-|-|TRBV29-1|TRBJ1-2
CSVDPVGSFPPNYGYTF
TGCAGCGTTGATCCGGTGGGCAGTTTCCCCCCTAACTATGGCTACACCTTC
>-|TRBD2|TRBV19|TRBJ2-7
CASSRGSGGLTYEQYF
TGTGCCAGTAGTAGGGGTAGCGGGGGACTAACCTACGAGCAGTACTTC
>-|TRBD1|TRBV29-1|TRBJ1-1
CSVVGQGIFTEAFF
TGCAGCGTCGTGGGACAGGGGATTTTCACTGAAGCTTTCTTT
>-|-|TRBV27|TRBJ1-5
CASRPTGMSNQPQHF
TGTGCCAGCAGACCTACAGGGATGAGCAATCAGCCCCAGCATTTT
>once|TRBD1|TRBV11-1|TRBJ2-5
CASSRDRVETQYF
TGTGCCAGCAGCCGGGACAGGGTTGAGACCCAGTACTTC
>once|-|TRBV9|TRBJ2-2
CASSVAGHTGELFF
TGTGCCAGCAGCGTAGCTGGGCACACCGGGGAGCTGTTTTTT
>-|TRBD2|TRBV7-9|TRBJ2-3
CASSLQRGGWTDTQYF
TGTGCCAGCAGTTTGCAGCGCGGGGGGTGGACAGATACGCAGTATTTT
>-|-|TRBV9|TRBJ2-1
CASSVAGHRANEQFF
TGTGCCAGCAGCGTAGCGGGACACAGGGCTAATGAGCAGTTCTTC
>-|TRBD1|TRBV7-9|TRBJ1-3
CATTGGSGNTIYF
TGTGCCACCACAGGGGGCTCTGGAAACACCATATATTTT
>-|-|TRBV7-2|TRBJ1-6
CASSLAPARQNSPLHF
TGTGCCAGCAGCTTAGCCCCAGCGCGACAGAATTCACCCCTCCACTTT
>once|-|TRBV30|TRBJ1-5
CAWSKLPGNQPQHF
TGTGCCTGGAGTAAGTTGCCGGGCAATCAGCCCCAGCATTTT
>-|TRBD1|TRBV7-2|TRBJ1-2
CASSTGQGNGYTF
TGTGCCAGCAGCACCGGACAGGGGAATGGCTACACCTTC
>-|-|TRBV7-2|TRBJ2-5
CASRSSTNRIGQETQYF
TGTGCCAGCAGGTCCTCCACGAACAGGATCGGCCAAGAGACCCAGTACTTC
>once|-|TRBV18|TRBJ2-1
CASSPGQEKYNEQFF
TGTGCCAGCTCACCAGGGCAGGAAAAATACAATGAGCAGTTCTTC
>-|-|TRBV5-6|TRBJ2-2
CASSLRQGGSHTGELFF
TGTGCCAGCAGCTTGCGTCAGGGTGGGTCTCACACCGGGGAGCTGTTTTTT
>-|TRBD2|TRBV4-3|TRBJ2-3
CASSQDRTSFHF
TGCGCCAGCAGCCAAGACCGGACTAGCTTCCATTTT
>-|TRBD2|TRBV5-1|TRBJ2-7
CASSDLPSGVHYEQYF
TGCGCCAGCAGCGATCTACCTAGCGGGGTCCACTACGAGCAGTACTTC
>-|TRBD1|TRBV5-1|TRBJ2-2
CASSATGTVNTGELFF
TGCGCCAGCAGCGCTACCGGGACAGTGAACACCGGGGAGCTGTTTTTT
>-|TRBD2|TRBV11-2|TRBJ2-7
CASSIGLAGGRYSYEQYF
TGTGCCAGCAGCATTGGACTAGCGGGGGGCCGCTACTCCTACGAGCAGTACTTC
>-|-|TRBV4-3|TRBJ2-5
CASSPRWRRGQETQYF
TGCGCCAGCAGCCCCCGCTGGCGTCGAGGCCAAGAGACCCAGTACTTC
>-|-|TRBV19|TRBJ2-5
CASTFSSWATETQYF
TGTGCCAGTACCTTCTCCTCCTGGGCAACGGAGACCCAGTACTTC
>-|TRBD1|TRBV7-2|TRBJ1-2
CASSLALTGGNYGYTF
TGTGCCAGCAGCTTAGCTCTTACAGGGGGAAACTATGGCTACACCTTC
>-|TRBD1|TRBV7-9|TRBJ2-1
CASRPTGGSYNEQFF
TGTGCCAGCAGACCAACAGGGGGCTCCTACAATGAGCAGTTCTTC
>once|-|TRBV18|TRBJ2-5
CASSPMRQNRQETQYF
TGTGCCAGCTCACCAATGAGGCAGAACCGCCAAGAGACCCAGTACTTC
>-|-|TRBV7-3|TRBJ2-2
CASSIRAGANTGELFF
TGTGCCAGCAGCATAAGGGCAGGGGCGAACACCGGGGAGCTGTTTTTT
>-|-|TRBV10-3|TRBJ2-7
CAISLRGSSSYEQYF
TGTGCCATCAGCCTCAGGGGCTCTAGCTCCTACGAGCAGTACTTC
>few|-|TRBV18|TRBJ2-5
CASSPSREETQYF
TGTGCCAGCTCACCAAGCAGGGAAGAGACCCAGTACTTC
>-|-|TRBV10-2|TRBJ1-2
CASSESRLNGYTF
TGCGCCAGCAGTGAGTCGAGATTGAATGGCTACACCTTC
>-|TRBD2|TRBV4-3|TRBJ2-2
CASSQDASGGAWTGELFF
TGCGCCAGCAGCCAAGATGCTAGCGGGGGGGCCTGGACCGGGGAGCTGTTTTTT
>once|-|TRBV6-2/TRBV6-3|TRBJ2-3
CASSSHETGGDTQYF
TGTGCCAGCAGTTCCCATGAGACTGGGGGGGATACGCAGTATTTT
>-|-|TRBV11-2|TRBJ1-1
CASTSAGEAFF
TGTGCCAGCACCTCGGCAGGGGAGGCTTTCTTT
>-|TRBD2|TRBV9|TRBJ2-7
CASSVREGREQYF
TGTGCCAGCAGCGTTCGGGAGGGGCGAGAGCAGTACTTC
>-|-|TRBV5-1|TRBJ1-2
CASSLGTSNYGYTF
TGCGCCAGCAGCTTGGGGACATCTAACTATGGCTACACCTTC
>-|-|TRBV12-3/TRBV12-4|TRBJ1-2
CASSLEGYYGYTF
TGTGCCAGCAGTTTAGAGGGGTACTATGGCTACACCTTC